Reported below is one TCR beta chain. Its antigen is unknown. The CDR3 does not close with the conserved phenylalanine or tryptophan, likely indicating a read error. This sample is drawn from a study of CD8+CD57+ T cells in acquired aplastic anemia. Study in general: Recorded DNA amounts for sorted CD4+ and CD8+ cells had an average of 3.2 ug. Overall study findings and caveats: Between the patient and control groups, CD8+ Simpson's diversity did not differ significantly. In common between the patients and the controls were around 29 CD8+ CDR3 sequences.

Trimming took 4 bases from V and 8 from J, leaving 8 bases between them. Looked up from germline, CDR1 is SEHNR and CDR2 is FQNEAQ (reference sequence). The CDR3 length is 11 residues. Profiles of TCR beta VDJ and CDR3 were generated from a genomic DNA template. TCRdb re-called the reads with MiXCR, one entry per CDR3 protein. The sample includes more than 250,000 distinct CDR3 sequences, about 56% seen only once; the top ten take 7.5% to 9%. This chain links TRBV7-9 with TRBJ1-2; D possibly corresponds to TRBD1 (6 bases). Sequenced: sorted CD4+, CD8+, or CD8+CD57+ T cells (not recorded which) from PBMCs. This TCR was sampled from a human donor with severe aplastic anemia or a healthy control (not recorded which). The CDR3 nucleotides read TGTGCCAGCAGCTATCAGGGGGGCTACACCCTC. Translating gives CASSYQGGYTL.